Shown below are 27 T cell receptor beta chains from a single sample sequenced in a study of blood T cell repertoires in COVID-19. Only in-frame clones appear in the TCRdb table, and some are missing; sequencing was by immunoSEQ multiplex PCR. The table shows about 290,000 clones, with about nine tenths occurring only once. Sequencing input: peripheral blood. The receptors stem from a woman aged 30 to 39 with active or convalescent COVID-19.

The V and J genes are TRBV6-2 or TRBV6-3 and TRBJ1-5; 8 nucleotides match TRBD1. The germline gives CDR1 MNHEY, CDR2 SVGEGT. The CDR3 length is 13 residues. The V gene end was trimmed by 5 bases and the J gene end by 6 bases; junction bases not matched to a gene: 3. The CDR3 sequence is CASSKDRVQPQHF. The CDR3 bases are TGTGCCAGCAGTAAGGACAGGGTTCAGCCCCAGCATTTT.

For the CDR3, the DNA is TGTGCCAGCGGTGGTACCGGGGGGGCCCCGGATACGCAGTATTTT. Encoded protein: CASGGTGGAPDTQYF. The gene calls are TRBV2 and TRBJ2-3; 8 nucleotides align to TRBD2. CDR3 length: 15 amino acids. In germline, CDR1 is SNHLY, CDR2 FYNNEI. J lost 6 bases, V lost 8 bases, and 13 bases had no gene match. The full variable domain, completed using reference TRBV2 and TRBJ2-3, is EPEVTQTPSHQVTQMGQEVILRCVPISNHLYFYWYRQILGQKVEFLVSFYNNEISEKSEIFDDQFSVERPDGSNFTLKIRSTKLEDSAMYFCASGGTGGAPDTQYFGPGTRLTVL.

Only a few counts were recorded for this clone. The chain is built from TRBV3-1 (or the pseudogene TRBV3-2) and TRBJ2-7, with a tentative D call TRBD2 (6 bases). V was pared by 4 bases and J by 4 bases, with 17 bases between. The CDR3 spans 15 residues. Germline CDR1 reads LGHDT; CDR2 reads YNNKEL (reference sequence). The chain's CDR3 is CASSRRGKIPYEQYF. The CDR3 nucleotides are TGTGCCAGCAGCCGGCGGGGCAAGATCCCTTACGAGCAGTACTTC.

V and J are TRBV24-1 and TRBJ1-4, with D tentatively TRBD1 (6 bases). The CDR3 extends over 16 amino acids. Germline V gene data show CDR1 as KGHDR and CDR2 as SFDVKD. The V end was cut by 3 bases, the J end by 5 bases, with 15 bases between. In nucleotides, the CDR3 is TGTGCCACCAGTGATGCGAGCAGGGGCCCCAATGAAAAACTGTTTTTT. Translated, it gives CATSDASRGPNEKLFF.

The chain joins TRBV15 to TRBJ2-1; 9 nucleotides match TRBD2. Germline CDR1 LNHNV, CDR2 YYDKDF (reference sequence). Unmatched junction bases numbered 4, after V lost 5 bases and J lost 5 bases. The CDR3 runs 14 residues. This CDR3 reads CATSDPSGDNEQFF. The DNA of the CDR3 is TGTGCCACCAGCGATCCTAGCGGGGACAATGAGCAGTTCTTC.

This clone was found a few times. The rearrangement links TRBV4-3 to TRBJ2-2; TRBD2 matches 9 bases. CDR1 is LGHNA and CDR2 is YSLEER in the germline V gene. The CDR3 length is 18 residues. The V segment lost 3 bases and the J segment 2 bases; nucleotides outside the gene matches: 10. Written as DNA, the CDR3 is TGCGCCAGCAGCCAGGAGCGACTAGCGGCAATTAACACCGGGGAGCTGTTTTTT. Its translation is CASSQERLAAINTGELFF.

This chain uses TRBV6-5 with TRBJ1-2, with a weak D call TRBD1 (6 bases). The V and J ends lost 2 bases and 8 bases respectively, with 12 bases between them. The germline gives CDR1 MNHEY, CDR2 SVGAGI. The CDR3 covers 13 residues. The CDR3 sequence: CASSYGGAIGYTF. CDR3 DNA: TGTGCCAGCAGTTACGGGGGCGCGATAGGCTACACCTTC.

J is TRBJ1-4 and V is TRBV20-1; 7 nucleotides align to TRBD1. Trimming at V came to 6 bases and at J to 7 bases, leaving 2 bases not matched to a gene. CDR3 length: 11 residues. CDR1 is DFQATT, CDR2 SNEGSKA, per germline (reference sequence). The CDR3 DNA reads as TGCAGTGCCCAGGGGGGTGAAAAACTGTTTTTT. Translating it yields CSAQGGEKLFF.

This clone was recorded only once. The chain uses TRBV4-3 and TRBJ1-1; possible D gene TRBD1, 5 bases. The CDR3 covers 15 residues. V was pared by 3 bases and J by 6 bases, with 17 bases between. Germline CDR1 reads LGHNA; CDR2 reads YSLEER. The chain's CDR3 is CASSHGPGGRAEAFF. As DNA, the CDR3 is TGCGCCAGCAGCCATGGCCCGGGGGGGAGGGCTGAAGCTTTCTTT.

The V gene is TRBV6-5, the J gene TRBJ2-2, with 11 positions matching TRBD1. Germline-derived CDR1 and CDR2 are MNHEY and SVGAGI. J gave up 5 bases and V 4 bases, and 3 bases lay outside the gene matches. The CDR3 runs to 15 residues. CDR3 region: CASSSRDRGTGELFF. Written as DNA, the CDR3 is TGTGCCAGCAGTTCCCGGGACAGGGGGACCGGGGAGCTGTTTTTT.

This sequence joins TRBV3-1 (or the pseudogene TRBV3-2) and TRBJ2-4; D perhaps matches TRBD2 (6 bases). CDR1 and CDR2 from the germline V gene are LGHDT and YNNKEL (reference sequence). The CDR3 covers 13 residues. The V end lost 1 base, the J end lost 9 bases, and 10 bases lay between the germline ends. The CDR3 bases are TGTGCCAGCAGCCAAGGGAGGGTGAGCATTCAGTACTTC. The encoded protein is CASSQGRVSIQYF.

The rearrangement links TRBV6-2 or TRBV6-3 to TRBJ1-5, with D possibly matching TRBD1 (6 bases). With 0 bases removed from V and 0 bases from J, the gap between germline ends came to 18 bases. CDR3 length: 19 amino acids. Germline values: CDR1 MNHEY, CDR2 SVGEGT. The CDR3 is CASSYSRLLTGYSNQPQHF. CDR3 DNA: TGTGCCAGCAGTTACTCTCGACTGCTGACAGGCTATAGCAATCAGCCCCAGCATTTT.

This sequence joins TRBV11-3 and TRBJ2-3; possible D gene TRBD2, 7 bases. This CDR3 has 16 amino acids. V was cut by 3 bases and J by 1 base, with 14 bases left in between. Germline V gene sequence: CDR1 SGHNT, CDR2 YENEEA. CDR3 sequence: CASSLRRGRGTDTQYF. CDR3 DNA sequence: TGTGCCAGCAGCTTGAGGCGGGGGCGAGGCACAGATACGCAGTATTTT. The full variable domain, rest sourced from reference TRBV11-3 and TRBJ2-3, is EAGVVQSPRYKIIEKKQPVAFWCNPISGHNTLYWYLQNLGQGPELLIRYENEEAVDDSQLPKDRFSAERLKGVDSTLKIQPAELGDSAVYLCASSLRRGRGTDTQYFGPGTRLTVL.

The chain joins TRBV15 to TRBJ2-5; 10 bases fit TRBD2. V lost 0 bases, J lost 7 bases, and 8 bases stayed unmatched. In germline, CDR1 is LNHNV, CDR2 YYDKDF (reference sequence). The CDR3 runs 16 residues. CDR3 in amino acids: CATSREQRGGGGTQYF. CDR3 sequence (DNA): TGTGCCACCAGCAGAGAACAGCGGGGGGGCGGTGGGACCCAGTACTTC.

The chain is built from TRBV28 and TRBJ2-7; possibly TRBD1 for D (5 bases). Per the germline V gene, CDR1 is MDHEN and CDR2 is SYDVKM. Trimming took 3 bases from V and 1 from J, leaving 10 bases between them. The CDR3 is made up of 14 amino acids. The CDR3 DNA reads as TGTGCCAGCAGTTTGGTTAGGGGATCCTACGAGCAGTACTTC. Amino acids: CASSLVRGSYEQYF.

This chain links TRBV6-2 or TRBV6-3 with TRBJ2-5, with 11 bases lining up with TRBD2. Germline V gives CDR1 MNHEY, CDR2 SVGEGT. Trimming took 0 bases from V and 3 from J; bases not matched to a gene: 3. The CDR3 covers 16 residues. Written as DNA, the CDR3 is TGTGCCAGCAGTTACTCGGCTAGCGGGGGGAAAGAGACCCAGTACTTC. This encodes CASSYSASGGKETQYF.

This rearrangement joins TRBV6-5 to TRBJ1-1; no reliable D call. The CDR3 consists of 11 residues. With 8 bases removed from V and 1 base from J, the gap between germline ends came to 5 bases. Germline loops: CDR1 MNHEY, CDR2 SVGAGI. The CDR3 sequence: CASGRNTEAFF. In DNA, the CDR3 is TGTGCCAGCGGGCGGAACACTGAAGCTTTCTTT.

This chain uses TRBV28 with TRBJ2-2; TRBD1 aligns across 8 bases. This CDR3 spans 15 amino acids. The trim removed 3 bases at V and 6 bases at J, leaving 6 bases unmatched. The germline gives CDR1 MDHEN, CDR2 SYDVKM. CDR3 amino acids: CASSFQGAVPGELFF. CDR3 nucleotides: TGTGCCAGCAGTTTTCAGGGGGCAGTGCCCGGGGAGCTGTTTTTT.

As concerns this clone: The same CDR3 can be traced to other DNA sequences in this sample. The chain employs TRBV30 and TRBJ1-3; D might be TRBD1 (5 bases). V lost 0 bases and J 4 bases, leaving 7 bases between the germline ends. Germline V lookup: CDR1 GTSNPN, CDR2 SVGIG (reference sequence). This CDR3 has 13 amino acids. The CDR3 DNA follows: TGTGCCTGGAGTGTATCAGGGGGAAACACCATATATTTT. This encodes CAWSVSGGNTIYF. The variable domain in full, with the rest retrieved from reference TRBV30 and TRBJ1-3, is SQTIHQWPATLVQPVGSPLSLECTVEGTSNPNLYWYRQAAGRGLQLLFYSVGIGQISSEVPQNLSASRPQDRQFILSSKKLLLSDSGFYLCAWSVSGGNTIYFGEGSWLTVV.

The count of this clone is one. CDR3 DNA sequence: TGTGCCAGTTCCGGGACAGACAATTCACCCCTCCACTTT. This translates into CASSGTDNSPLHF. The V and J genes are TRBV19 and TRBJ1-6; TRBD1 aligns across 7 bases. Germline CDR1 reads LNHDA; CDR2 reads SQIVND (reference sequence). The CDR3 runs 13 residues. The ends lost 8 bases at V and 7 bases at J; junction bases unmatched: 5.

The chain has TRBV29-1 and TRBJ1-1; 9 nucleotides align to TRBD1. The V gene end was trimmed by 3 bases and the J gene end by 5 bases; junction bases not matched to a gene: 10. Looked up from germline, CDR1 is SQVTM and CDR2 is ANQGSEA. The CDR3 contains 15 residues. The CDR3 sequence is CSVDGGRGTGTEAFF. The CDR3 bases are TGCAGCGTTGATGGAGGGAGGGGGACAGGGACTGAAGCTTTCTTT.

The gene calls are TRBV6-2 or TRBV6-3 and TRBJ2-7; weak D call: TRBD1 (6 bases). Trimming removed 6 bases from V and 1 base from J, with 7 bases in between. The germline V gene has CDR1 MNHEY and CDR2 SVGEGT. The CDR3 sequence is 12 residues long. As DNA, the CDR3 is TGTGCCAGCAGCACAGGGTCCTACGAGCAGTACTTC. The encoded protein is CASSTGSYEQYF.

The J gene is TRBJ1-3, the V gene TRBV9; D remains ambiguous. Germline-derived CDR1 and CDR2 are SGDLS and YYNGEE. This CDR3 is 16 amino acids long. The V gene lost 0 bases and the J gene lost 3 bases, with 13 bases spanning the gap. The CDR3 bases are TGTGCCAGCAGCGTAGCAGGATCCCTCGGTGGAAACACCATATATTTT. Translating it yields CASSVAGSLGGNTIYF.

CDR3 sequence reads: CASSVSWGPTYEQYF. The CDR3, as DNA: TGTGCCAGCAGCGTAAGCTGGGGGCCTACCTACGAGCAGTACTTC. This chain links TRBV9 with TRBJ2-7; possibly TRBD1 for D (6 bases). Germline CDR1 is SGDLS and CDR2 is YYNGEE. Trimming pared 1 base from V and 2 bases from J, leaving 13 bases between. There are 15 residues in the CDR3.

This clone was observed a single time. The chain's CDR3 is CASSTGRAYEQYF. DNA for the CDR3: TGCGCCAGCTCCACAGGGAGGGCCTACGAGCAGTACTTC. The genes are TRBV10-1 and TRBJ2-7, with a weak D call TRBD2 (7 bases). V lost 8 bases and J lost 2, with 13 bases in between. Germline CDR1 reads WNHNN; CDR2 reads SYGVQD (reference sequence). The CDR3 has 13 residues.

V gene TRBV10-3 combines with J gene TRBJ2-5; 9 bases map to TRBD1. CDR1 is ENHRY and CDR2 is SYGVKD in the germline V gene. V dropped 9 bases and J dropped 3; count of bases not matched to a gene: 11. CDR3 length: 15 amino acids. The DNA for the CDR3 is TGTGCCATTGGGGACAGGGTTCGGAATAAAGAGACCCAGTACTTC. Amino acid sequence: CAIGDRVRNKETQYF.

The rearrangement joins TRBV6-5 to TRBJ1-1; 8 bases match TRBD1. This CDR3 spans 15 amino acids. Germline assignment: CDR1 MNHEY and CDR2 SVGAGI. Trimming took 7 bases from V and 5 from J; bases not matched to a gene: 12. CDR3 sequence: CASKLQGGVGTEAFF. CDR3 bases: TGTGCCAGCAAACTACAGGGGGGGGTAGGGACTGAAGCTTTCTTT.